These T cell receptor beta chains were read from a single sample in a study of shared clonotypes between healthy human individuals. Repertoires were generated with immunoSEQ multiplex PCR, while TCRdb's copy carries only in-frame clones and drops some. Altogether 2 million to 2.5 million clones are present, 85% to 95% being singletons, with the ten largest covering about 0.36%. The sequenced sample was naive CD4+ T cells from PBMCs. The receptors were sampled from a man aged 18 to 29 in good health. Some clones in this sample may be carry-over from other donors' samples. CDR3s include the opening cysteine and the closing phenylalanine or tryptophan. Fields, in order: J gene, V gene, clone size, D gene, CDR3 DNA, CDR3 protein. D genes are given only for firm matches. For some rows the clone size is stated as once, few or many, or as a class when expanded; others skip it.

j_call: TRBJ2-7; v_call: TRBV6-6; clone_size: NA; d_call: NA; cdr3_nt: TGTGCCAGCAGTTACTGGACATATACCTACGAGCAGTACTTC; cdr3_aa: CASSYWTYTYEQYF
j_call: TRBJ1-1; v_call: TRBV19; clone_size: NA; d_call: TRBD1; cdr3_nt: TGTGCCAGTAGTATAGACGACAGGGGGGAAACTGAAGCTTTCTTT; cdr3_aa: CASSIDDRGETEAFF
j_call: TRBJ1-1; v_call: TRBV28; clone_size: NA; d_call: NA; cdr3_nt: TGTGCCAGCAGTTTAGGGGGACATCCCGCTTTCTTT; cdr3_aa: CASSLGGHPAFF
j_call: TRBJ2-7; v_call: TRBV11-1; clone_size: NA; d_call: NA; cdr3_nt: TGTGCCAGCAGCAAGACAGAGCTCTACGAGCAGTACTTC; cdr3_aa: CASSKTELYEQYF
j_call: TRBJ2-7; v_call: TRBV5-4; clone_size: NA; d_call: NA; cdr3_nt: TGTGCCAGCAGAACGTCGGGTCCTCCCCACGAGCAGTACTTC; cdr3_aa: CASRTSGPPHEQYF
j_call: TRBJ1-2; v_call: TRBV7-6; clone_size: NA; d_call: NA; cdr3_nt: TGTGCCAGCAGCTTAGGGGGGGGAGCTAACTATGGCTACACCTTC; cdr3_aa: CASSLGGGANYGYTF
j_call: TRBJ2-1; v_call: TRBV30; clone_size: once; d_call: TRBD2; cdr3_nt: TGTGCCTGGAGTAGGGGACTAGCGGGCAATGAGCAGTTCTTC; cdr3_aa: CAWSRGLAGNEQFF
j_call: TRBJ2-5; v_call: TRBV19; clone_size: NA; d_call: TRBD2; cdr3_nt: TGTGCCAGTAGTATGCGGGGGGGAGAGACCCAGTACTTC; cdr3_aa: CASSMRGGETQYF
j_call: TRBJ1-2; v_call: TRBV13; clone_size: NA; d_call: NA; cdr3_nt: TGTGCCAGCAGCAACGGGGCCTATGGCTACACCTTC; cdr3_aa: CASSNGAYGYTF
j_call: TRBJ1-2; v_call: TRBV28; clone_size: NA; d_call: NA; cdr3_nt: TGTGCCAGCAGTCCCCCGGGGGGGCGATCCTATGGCTACACCTTC; cdr3_aa: CASSPPGGRSYGYTF
j_call: TRBJ2-1; v_call: TRBV5-8; clone_size: NA; d_call: TRBD2; cdr3_nt: TGTGCCAGCAGCCATAGCGGGAGAATGAATAATGAGCAGTTCTTC; cdr3_aa: CASSHSGRMNNEQFF
j_call: TRBJ2-7; v_call: TRBV18; clone_size: once; d_call: NA; cdr3_nt: TGTGCCAGCTCACCTGACACCGGGAGTCCCTACGAGCAGTACTTC; cdr3_aa: CASSPDTGSPYEQYF
j_call: TRBJ1-5; v_call: TRBV6-1; clone_size: NA; d_call: TRBD1; cdr3_nt: TGTGCCAGCAGCCCCGGGACAGGGCTGTACCAGCCCCAGCATTTT; cdr3_aa: CASSPGTGLYQPQHF
j_call: TRBJ1-5; v_call: TRBV28; clone_size: NA; d_call: NA; cdr3_nt: TGTGCCAGCAGTCCCCGGGCCTATAGCAATCAGCCCCAGCATTTT; cdr3_aa: CASSPRAYSNQPQHF
j_call: TRBJ1-3; v_call: TRBV7-9; clone_size: NA; d_call: TRBD1; cdr3_nt: TGTGCCAGCAGCTCCGGGACAGGGGTAGGAAACACCATATATTTT; cdr3_aa: CASSSGTGVGNTIYF
j_call: TRBJ2-1; v_call: TRBV7-3; clone_size: NA; d_call: NA; cdr3_nt: TGTGCCAGCAGCCCCCCTGGGGGCAATGAGCAGTTCTTC; cdr3_aa: CASSPPGGNEQFF
j_call: TRBJ1-1; v_call: TRBV5-1; clone_size: NA; d_call: NA; cdr3_nt: TGCGCCAGCAGCTTGGCGGGGGCAGTTGAAGCTTTCTTT; cdr3_aa: CASSLAGAVEAFF
j_call: TRBJ1-1; v_call: TRBV7-2; clone_size: NA; d_call: NA; cdr3_nt: TGTGCCTGGGGATTAGGGATGAACACTGAAGCTTTCTTT; cdr3_aa: CAWGLGMNTEAFF
j_call: TRBJ2-3; v_call: TRBV9; clone_size: NA; d_call: NA; cdr3_nt: TGTGCCAGCAGCGGCATAGGGTCGGGGGCAGATACGCAGTATTTT; cdr3_aa: CASSGIGSGADTQYF
j_call: TRBJ1-1; v_call: TRBV5-1; clone_size: NA; d_call: TRBD1; cdr3_nt: TGCGCCAGCAGTCCCTTGACAGGGGGGACTGAAGCTTTCTTT; cdr3_aa: CASSPLTGGTEAFF
j_call: TRBJ1-3; v_call: TRBV15; clone_size: NA; d_call: NA; cdr3_nt: TGTGCCACCAGCAGAGGAACAGGGACTACGGACACCATATATTTT; cdr3_aa: CATSRGTGTTDTIYF
j_call: TRBJ1-5; v_call: TRBV19; clone_size: NA; d_call: NA; cdr3_nt: TGTGCCAGTAGTATAAAGGGCCCTCATCAGCCCCAGCATTTT; cdr3_aa: CASSIKGPHQPQHF
j_call: TRBJ2-2; v_call: TRBV9; clone_size: NA; d_call: NA; cdr3_nt: TGTGCCAGCAGCGTAGCTAACCCCGGGGAGCTGTTTTTT; cdr3_aa: CASSVANPGELFF
j_call: TRBJ2-5; v_call: TRBV29-1; clone_size: NA; d_call: NA; cdr3_nt: TGCAGCGTTGAAGACCCAGGGGAGACCCAGTACTTC; cdr3_aa: CSVEDPGETQYF
j_call: TRBJ1-1; v_call: TRBV28; clone_size: NA; d_call: NA; cdr3_nt: TGTGCCAGCAGTTTATGGGCCATACCGAACACTGAAGCTTTCTTT; cdr3_aa: CASSLWAIPNTEAFF
j_call: TRBJ2-7; v_call: TRBV4-3; clone_size: NA; d_call: NA; cdr3_nt: TGCGCCAGCAGCCCGGTCCACAGGGAAGAAGGGCAGTACTTC; cdr3_aa: CASSPVHREEGQYF
j_call: TRBJ2-2; v_call: TRBV27; clone_size: NA; d_call: NA; cdr3_nt: TGTGCCAGGATACCCCCCGGGGAGCTGTTTTTT; cdr3_aa: CARIPPGELFF
j_call: TRBJ2-7; v_call: TRBV5-8; clone_size: NA; d_call: NA; cdr3_nt: TGTGCCAGCAGCCACCGCTCCTACGAGCAGTACTTC; cdr3_aa: CASSHRSYEQYF
j_call: TRBJ2-7; v_call: TRBV5-8; clone_size: NA; d_call: NA; cdr3_nt: TGTGCCAGCAGATCTGTCGAGCAGTACTTC; cdr3_aa: CASRSVEQYF
j_call: TRBJ2-6; v_call: TRBV4-3; clone_size: NA; d_call: TRBD2; cdr3_nt: TGCGCCAGCAGCCAAGTTGGGACTAGCGGTTACGGGGGGGCCAACGTCCTGACTTTC; cdr3_aa: CASSQVGTSGYGGANVLTF
j_call: TRBJ1-1; v_call: TRBV6-5; clone_size: NA; d_call: NA; cdr3_nt: TGTGCCAGCAGCCAACAGGGAGGTGTTGCTGAAGCTTTCTTT; cdr3_aa: CASSQQGGVAEAFF
j_call: TRBJ1-2; v_call: TRBV7-2; clone_size: NA; d_call: NA; cdr3_nt: TGTGCCAGCAGCTTTTCCGACAGGCCTAACTATGGCTACACCTTC; cdr3_aa: CASSFSDRPNYGYTF
j_call: TRBJ1-5; v_call: TRBV2; clone_size: NA; d_call: NA; cdr3_nt: TGTGCCAGCAGTGAACGGGGTCTCGGACAGCCCCAGCATTTT; cdr3_aa: CASSERGLGQPQHF
j_call: TRBJ2-3; v_call: TRBV7-7; clone_size: once; d_call: NA; cdr3_nt: TGTGCCAGCAGCCCCTTATTAGCAGGGAACACAGATACGCAGTATTTT; cdr3_aa: CASSPLLAGNTDTQYF
j_call: TRBJ2-7; v_call: TRBV5-1; clone_size: NA; d_call: NA; cdr3_nt: TGCGCCAGCAGCCGGGACGATAGCGGATACGAGCAGTACTTC; cdr3_aa: CASSRDDSGYEQYF
j_call: TRBJ2-2; v_call: TRBV7-3; clone_size: NA; d_call: NA; cdr3_nt: TGTGCCAGCAGCCCCGACACCGGGGAGCTGTTTTTT; cdr3_aa: CASSPDTGELFF
j_call: TRBJ2-1; v_call: TRBV25-1; clone_size: NA; d_call: TRBD2; cdr3_nt: TGTGCCAGCAGCCAGCGGGAGGGCGGATCCTACAATGAGCAGTTCTTC; cdr3_aa: CASSQREGGSYNEQFF
j_call: TRBJ2-1; v_call: TRBV5-1; clone_size: once; d_call: NA; cdr3_nt: TGCGCCAGCAGCTTGTCCCCCCGGACGGATTACAATGAGCAGTTCTTC; cdr3_aa: CASSLSPRTDYNEQFF